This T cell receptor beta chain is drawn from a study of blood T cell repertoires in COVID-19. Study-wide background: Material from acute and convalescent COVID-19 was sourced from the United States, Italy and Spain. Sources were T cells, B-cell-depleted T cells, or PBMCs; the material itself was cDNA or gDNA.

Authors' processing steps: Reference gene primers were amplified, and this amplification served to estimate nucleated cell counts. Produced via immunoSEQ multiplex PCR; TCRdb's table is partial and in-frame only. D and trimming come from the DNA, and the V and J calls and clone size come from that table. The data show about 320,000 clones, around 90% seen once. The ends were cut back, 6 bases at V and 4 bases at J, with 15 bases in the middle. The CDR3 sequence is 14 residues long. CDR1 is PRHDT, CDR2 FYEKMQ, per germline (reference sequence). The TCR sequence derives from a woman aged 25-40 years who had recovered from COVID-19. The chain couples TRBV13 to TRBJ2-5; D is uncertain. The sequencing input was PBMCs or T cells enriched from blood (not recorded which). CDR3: CASSSSRNRETQYF. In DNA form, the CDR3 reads TGTGCCAGCAGTTCCTCGAGAAACCGAGAGACCCAGTACTTC.